This T cell receptor (beta chain) was recorded in a study of human T cells and chemical hapten exposure. Study details: Throughout the approximately 24-week study, diphenylcyclopropenone was applied weekly to the patients' scalps. It was small differences in pooled library volume that mainly caused per-sample TCR yields to vary. Whole-study findings and limits: Patch test score was positively correlated with the counts of TCRs that had expanded at PT1.

Time point given: patch test 1, 2 weeks after DPC sensitization. Regarding treatment: therapeutic diphenylcyclopropenone sensitization with weekly scalp DPC. Non-pregnant alopecia patients aged 18 to 70, suitable for DPC therapy. In its sample, this clonotype was seen many times. Its cognate antigen is unknown. The germline V gene has CDR1 SGHVS and CDR2 FNYEAQ. V was shortened by 1 base and J by 0 bases, with 7 bases between the two germline ends. The CDR3 extends over 16 amino acids. TCRdb itself ran the RACE reads through MiXCR, one entry per CDR3 protein. Of around 380,000 distinct CDR3 sequences in the sample, 4.8% were seen once.

This specimen was whole blood, taken in connection with sensitization to the hapten diphenylcyclopropenone (DPC). The chain carries TRBV7-6 and TRBJ2-6, with D uncertain. The clonotype originates from a woman aged 45-60 years with alopecia areata. Some clones in this sample may be carry-over from other donors' samples. The CDR3 sequence: CASSLGSASGANVLTF. As DNA, the CDR3 is TGTGCCAGCAGCTTAGGCAGCGCCTCTGGGGCCAACGTCCTGACTTTC.